These 13 T cell receptor beta chains originate from one sample sequenced in a study of cytomegalovirus exposure and HLA in healthy donors. TCRdb keeps only in-frame clones here, not all; method: immunoSEQ multiplex PCR. The data contain around 91,000 clones, 90% to 95% of them singletons. Sequences were obtained from PBMCs. Receptor source: a woman aged 25 to 39 in good health and CMV-seropositive.

V and J are TRBV10-3 and TRBJ1-3, with 8 bases identical to TRBD1. Germline CDR1 reads ENHRY; CDR2 reads SYGVKD. J lost 4 bases, V lost 6 bases, and 2 bases had no gene match. The CDR3 totals 13 residues. CDR3 region: CAIRTGVGNTIYF. CDR3 DNA sequence: TGTGCCATCAGGACAGGGGTCGGAAACACCATATATTTT.

CDR3 sequence (DNA): TGTGCCAGCAACCTCCAGGGACTAGCGGGCGCGAACACCGGGGAGCTGTTTTTT. Translated: CASNLQGLAGANTGELFF. V is TRBV7-9 and J is TRBJ2-2; 12 nucleotides agree with TRBD2. The CDR3 spans 18 residues. Germline lookup yields CDR1 SEHNR and CDR2 FQNEAQ (reference sequence). With 7 bases clipped from V and 0 bases from J, the junction kept 9 bases outside the gene matches.

The chain has TRBV5-6 and TRBJ2-5; weak D call: TRBD2 (6 bases). CDR1 is SGHDT and CDR2 is YYEEEE in the germline V gene. The CDR3 is 13 amino acids. V was pared by 4 bases and J by 2 bases, with 9 bases between. CDR3 coding DNA: TGTGCCAGCAGCCAGACTAGACAAGAGACCCAGTACTTC. The encoded protein is CASSQTRQETQYF.

V is TRBV5-6 and J is TRBJ2-1; 10 nucleotides line up with TRBD1. CDR1 is SGHDT and CDR2 is YYEEEE in the germline V gene. V shed 2 bases and J 6 bases; nucleotides not matched to a gene: 5. The CDR3 runs to 15 residues. The CDR3 DNA reads as TGTGCCAGCAGCTTATCCGGGACAGGGGCCAATGAGCAGTTCTTC. Amino acid sequence: CASSLSGTGANEQFF.

This chain links TRBV7-2 with TRBJ2-1; TRBD2 agrees at 7 bases. V was pared by 3 bases and J by 0 bases, with 2 bases of the junction left unmatched. Per the germline V gene, CDR1 is SGHTA and CDR2 is FQGNSA. The CDR3 has 15 amino acids. In DNA, the CDR3 is TGTGCCAGCAGCTTGAGCGGGAACTCCTACAATGAGCAGTTCTTC. It yields the protein CASSLSGNSYNEQFF.

The CDR3 DNA sequence: TGTGCCATCAGCCTCCAGGGGGCCGGCACTGAAGCTTTCTTT. Translating gives CAISLQGAGTEAFF. The chain links TRBV10-3 to TRBJ1-1; 8 bases are shared with TRBD1. Germline loops: CDR1 ENHRY, CDR2 SYGVKD. V was clipped by 6 bases and J by 4 bases; unmatched bases: 7. The CDR3 is 14 amino acids.

The chain recombines TRBV10-3 with TRBJ2-1, with 14 bases that match TRBD2. The CDR3 covers 23 residues. Germline trimming cut 2 bases from V and 2 bases from J; bases unmatched to any gene: 20. Germline V lookup: CDR1 ENHRY, CDR2 SYGVKD. CDR3 residues: CAISEPQKTGTSGSWRAYNEQFF. In nucleotides, the CDR3 is TGTGCCATCAGTGAGCCGCAGAAAACCGGGACTAGCGGGAGTTGGCGGGCCTACAATGAGCAGTTCTTC.

V and J are TRBV7-2 and TRBJ2-5; possible D gene TRBD2, 6 bases. The germline V gene encodes CDR1 SGHTA and CDR2 FQGNSA. The CDR3 sequence is 15 residues long. The V gene lost 4 bases and the J gene lost 1 base, with 13 bases spanning the gap. Here the CDR3 DNA reads TGTGCCAGCAGCTCGTTCTACGGGAGCCAAGAGACCCAGTACTTC. This encodes CASSSFYGSQETQYF.

The rearrangement uses TRBV7-2 and TRBJ2-7, with 8 bases matching TRBD1. CDR1 is SGHTA, CDR2 FQGNSA, per germline. The CDR3 sequence is 15 residues long. V shed 6 bases, J shed 3 bases, and the junction held 10 bases outside the gene matches. CDR3 nucleotide sequence: TGTGCCAGCAGTGAACAGGGGGTTCAAGGCTACGAGCAGTACTTC. Translated, it gives CASSEQGVQGYEQYF.

This chain uses TRBV7-2 with TRBJ2-1; D is unclear. The CDR3 extends over 14 amino acids. Germline CDR1 reads SGHTA; CDR2 reads FQGNSA. With 4 bases removed from V and 0 bases from J, the gap between germline ends came to 7 bases. CDR3 in amino acids: CASSSDFSYNEQFF. DNA for the CDR3: TGTGCCAGCAGCTCAGATTTCTCCTACAATGAGCAGTTCTTC.

The CDR3 protein is CASSQPFDSNEQYF. CDR3 bases: TGTGCCAGCAGCCAACCCTTTGACAGCAACGAGCAGTACTTC. The V call is TRBV7-9, the J call TRBJ2-7; maybe TRBD1 (5 bases). Trimming removed 5 bases from V and 5 bases from J, with 16 bases in between. Looked up from germline, CDR1 is SEHNR and CDR2 is FQNEAQ (reference sequence). This CDR3 contains 14 residues. Complete variable domain (other parts from reference TRBV7-9 and TRBJ2-7): DTGVSQNPRHKITKRGQNVTFRCDPISEHNRLYWYRQTLGQGPEFLTYFQNEAQLEKSRLLSDRFSAERPKGSFSTLEIQRTEQGDSAMYLCASSQPFDSNEQYFGPGTRLTVT.

V is TRBV7-6 and J is TRBJ1-1; D perhaps matches TRBD1 (6 bases). V shed 1 base and J shed 0 bases, with 18 bases lying between them. Germline V gene data show CDR1 as SGHVS and CDR2 as FNYEAQ. There are 18 residues in the CDR3. The CDR3 spells CASSLVTGTPRMNTEAFF. The CDR3 DNA reads TGTGCCAGCAGCTTAGTTACCGGGACACCTCGAATGAACACTGAAGCTTTCTTT.

Only a few counts were recorded for this clone. This sequence joins TRBV6-1 and TRBJ1-2; perhaps TRBD1 as D (5 bases). The germline V and J ends were trimmed by 5 bases and 0 bases, with 7 bases remaining between them. Germline CDR1 is MNHNS and CDR2 is SASEGT. This CDR3 has 13 amino acids. The chain's CDR3 is CASSPDTNYGYTF. The CDR3 bases are TGTGCCAGCAGTCCGGACACTAACTATGGCTACACCTTC.